This section outlines one T cell receptor beta chain sequence together with its context. This entry belongs to a study of blood T cell repertoires in COVID-19. Study overall: PBMCs, B-cell-depleted T cells, or T cells were the source of the cDNA or gDNA that made up the material.

Authors' analysis steps: How many nucleated cells were present was estimated from reference gene primer amplification. Produced via immunoSEQ multiplex PCR; TCRdb's table is partial and in-frame only. For V, J and clone size, that table is used; D and trimming come from the DNA. The table records around 83,000 clones, 85% to 90% of them present only once. The junction had 11 bases not matched to a gene; V was cut back by 5 bases and J by 3 bases. CDR1 and CDR2 (germline): SGHVS, FQNEAQ. The CDR3 totals 17 residues. The source is a woman between 65 and 79 years old with acute or convalescent COVID-19. The chain uses TRBV7-8 and TRBJ2-3, with 10 positions matching TRBD2. Sequencing used peripheral blood. CDR3 nucleotide sequence: TGTGCCAGCAGCCCCGCTTTCACTAGCGGGGATACAGATACGCAGTATTTT. Amino acid sequence: CASSPAFTSGDTDTQYF.